A single sample is the source of the 18 T cell receptor beta chains below, sequenced in a study of CD8 T cells in Susac syndrome. After extraction with the RNeasy kit, about 0.5 to 1 ug of the RNA was reverse transcribed using random hexamers. TCRdb called the immunoSEQ multiplex PCR reads again in MiXCR, with one record for every CDR3 protein. The sample comprises roughly 80,000 distinct CDR3 sequences, roughly 95% of which are singletons, and roughly 0.5% rests with the top ten. Input material: CD8+ T cells from PBMCs. These receptors were taken from a human donor with Susac syndrome.

V usage is TRBV19 and J usage is TRBJ1-1; TRBD1 matches at 8 bases. CDR1 is LNHDA and CDR2 is SQIVND in the germline V gene (reference sequence). The CDR3 consists of 14 residues. The V and J ends lost 2 bases and 6 bases, in that order; junction bases with no gene match: 5. DNA for the CDR3: TGTGCCAGTAGTATATCAGACAGGGGACCTGAAGCTTTCTTT. Its translation: CASSISDRGPEAFF.

V is TRBV9 and J is TRBJ2-4, with D tentatively TRBD2 (7 bases). Germline CDR1 and CDR2: SGDLS and YYNGEE. With 0 bases removed from V and 5 bases from J, the gap between germline ends came to 12 bases. This CDR3 region has 15 residues. The chain's CDR3 is CASSVGGGLQNIQYF. The CDR3 nucleotides are TGTGCCAGCAGCGTAGGGGGGGGGCTCCAAAACATTCAGTACTTC.

CDR3 sequence (DNA): TGCAGTGCTAATGTGGACAGGGGGTACAATGAGCAGTTCTTC. Residues: CSANVDRGYNEQFF. V is TRBV20-1 and J is TRBJ2-1; 10 bases are a match to TRBD1. V was pared by 4 bases and J by 4 bases, with 4 bases of the junction left unmatched. Germline V CDR1 and CDR2: DFQATT, SNEGSKA (reference sequence). The CDR3 is 14 amino acids.

The CDR3, as DNA: TGTGCCAGCAGCCAGAGTTTCAGCGGGGGCTACAATGAGCAGTTCTTC. Residues: CASSQSFSGGYNEQFF. The chain carries TRBV14 and TRBJ2-1, with 8 bases aligning to TRBD2. Germline CDR1 is SGHDN and CDR2 is FVKESK. This CDR3 comprises 16 residues. Trimming at V came to 3 bases and at J to 3 bases, leaving 7 bases not matched to a gene.

The V and J genes are TRBV13 and TRBJ2-5; perhaps TRBD2 as D (6 bases). V lost 6 bases, J lost 1 base, and 9 bases lay in between. The CDR3 is made up of 13 amino acids. Germline lookup yields CDR1 PRHDT and CDR2 FYEKMQ (reference sequence). The CDR3 nucleotides are TGTGCCAGCAGTGGCGGGGTCCAAGAGACCCAGTACTTC. The encoded protein is CASSGGVQETQYF.

The chain employs TRBV7-2 and TRBJ1-5; a possible D gene is TRBD1 (6 bases). The CDR3 covers 16 residues. With 5 bases removed from V and 7 bases from J, the gap between germline ends came to 21 bases. Germline-derived CDR1 and CDR2 are SGHTA and FQGNSA. The CDR3 DNA follows: TGTGCCAGCAGCCTCAATGGGGTCAGGGGTGGGCAGCCCCAGCATTTT. Translation gives CASSLNGVRGGQPQHF.

The chain combines TRBV27 with TRBJ2-7; TRBD2 matches at 9 bases. The CDR3 is made up of 13 amino acids. The junction had 7 bases not matched to a gene; V was cut back by 8 bases and J by 5 bases. The germline V gene encodes CDR1 MNHEY and CDR2 SMNVEV (reference sequence). CDR3 sequence (DNA): TGTGCCAGCCGGAAGCGGGGGGTCCACGAGCAGTACTTC. Translated: CASRKRGVHEQYF.

This chain joins TRBV5-1 and TRBJ2-7, with TRBD1 identical over 9 bases. V gave up 0 bases and J gave up 7 bases; unmatched junction bases: 5. The germline V gene encodes CDR1 SGHRS and CDR2 YFSETQ. This CDR3 is built from 14 residues. CDR3 in amino acids: CASSLETGGREQYF. CDR3 nucleotides: TGCGCCAGCAGCTTGGAGACAGGGGGACGGGAGCAGTACTTC.

The V gene is TRBV6-5, the J gene TRBJ2-5; D gene unclear. The CDR3 consists of 14 residues. Trimming took off 0 bases at V and 6 bases at J, with 11 bases between the two ends. Germline V CDR1 and CDR2: MNHEY, SVGAGI. CDR3 region: CASSYSGSQKTQYF. The CDR3 DNA reads TGTGCCAGCAGTTACTCGGGGTCTCAGAAGACCCAGTACTTC.

The chain carries TRBV29-1 and TRBJ1-2; D gene ambiguous. Germline CDR1 reads SQVTM; CDR2 reads ANQGSEA. V shed 6 bases and J shed 1 base, with 12 bases lying between them. The CDR3 spans 13 residues. The CDR3 DNA follows: TGCAGCGTCGTTCATGGAGTTAACTATGGCTACACCTTC. This translates into CSVVHGVNYGYTF.

There are a few counts of this clonotype. The chain combines TRBV7-9 with TRBJ2-7; TRBD1 aligns across 9 bases. Unmatched junction bases numbered 10, after V lost 4 bases and J lost 0 bases. The germline V gene encodes CDR1 SEHNR and CDR2 FQNEAQ (reference sequence). CDR3 length equals 17 residues. The CDR3 reads CASSYPGTGQDSYEQYF. DNA of the CDR3: TGTGCCAGCAGCTACCCCGGGACAGGGCAAGACTCCTACGAGCAGTACTTC.

The chain couples TRBV2 to TRBJ1-1; no firm D call. The ends were cut back, 10 bases at V and 3 bases at J, with 6 bases in the middle. This CDR3 is 10 amino acids long. CDR1 and CDR2 from the germline V gene are SNHLY and FYNNEI. In DNA, the CDR3 is TGTGCCACCTTGGACACTGAAGCTTTCTTT. Translated: CATLDTEAFF.

V gene TRBV7-2 combines with J gene TRBJ1-1, with D maybe TRBD1 (6 bases). Germline CDR1 SGHTA, CDR2 FQGNSA. This CDR3 spans 14 amino acids. The germline V and J ends were trimmed by 5 bases and 1 base, with 11 bases remaining between them. CDR3 sequence: CASSGGAENTEAFF. CDR3 in DNA: TGTGCCAGCAGCGGGGGGGCGGAGAACACTGAAGCTTTCTTT.

The rearrangement links TRBV9 to TRBJ2-1; 7 bases map to TRBD1. The CDR3 spans 14 residues. CDR1 SGDLS and CDR2 YYNGEE come from the germline V gene. Germline trimming cut 3 bases from V and 7 bases from J; bases unmatched to any gene: 7. The CDR3 sequence: CASSDGQVGNEQFF. In DNA, the CDR3 is TGTGCCAGCAGCGACGGACAGGTCGGGAATGAGCAGTTCTTC.

This clonotype was recorded once. J is TRBJ2-7 and V is TRBV13; maybe TRBD1 (6 bases). Per the germline V gene, CDR1 is PRHDT and CDR2 is FYEKMQ (reference sequence). The V end lost 6 bases, the J end lost 5 bases, and 14 bases lay between the germline ends. The CDR3 spans 13 residues. As DNA, the CDR3 is TGTGCCAGCAGGCATGGCAGGGGCCACGAGCAGTACTTC. Amino acid sequence: CASRHGRGHEQYF.

This chain links TRBV9 with TRBJ1-4; weak D call: TRBD1 (5 bases). Deletions cut 0 bases from V and 7 bases from J, with 13 bases between. The CDR3 runs 15 residues. Germline V gene data show CDR1 as SGDLS and CDR2 as YYNGEE. CDR3 sequence reads: CASSVGGGWGEKLFF. DNA for the CDR3: TGTGCCAGCAGCGTAGGGGGGGGTTGGGGTGAAAAACTGTTTTTT.

The genes are TRBV12-2 and TRBJ1-6; TRBD1, as called in the table, went unchecked against the DNA. TRBV12-2 is a listed pseudogene. The CDR3 totals 14 residues. CDR3 nucleotide sequence: TGTGCAAGTCGAAAAGGGGGGTATAATTCACCCCTCCACTTT. Amino acids: CASRKGGYNSPLHF.

This chain links TRBV6-1 with TRBJ1-4, with D perhaps matching TRBD1 (6 bases). The germline V gene encodes CDR1 MNHNS and CDR2 SASEGT. The CDR3 is 14 amino acids. V was shortened by 1 base and J by 12 bases, with 15 bases between the two germline ends. CDR3 region: CASSEVLATGQLFF. CDR3 DNA: TGTGCCAGCAGTGAAGTTTTGGCGACAGGACAACTGTTTTTT.